Below, 27 T cell receptor beta chains from the same sample are listed, as sequenced in a study of cytomegalovirus exposure and HLA in healthy donors. It was with 60 Vbeta and 13 Jbeta primers that the PCR ran. Only in-frame clones appear in the TCRdb table, and some are missing; sequencing was by immunoSEQ multiplex PCR. The sample yields about 160,000 clones, over 70% seen once. Sequencing used PBMCs. The origin of the receptors is a woman between 25 and 40 years old in good health and CMV-seronegative.

On this clone: The junction departs from the called germline gene at one end, perhaps through a read error. The genes are TRBV7-2 and TRBJ1-4; D might be TRBD1 (6 bases). CDR1 is SGHTA and CDR2 is FQGNSA in the germline V gene. The CDR3 has 14 amino acids. The CDR3 sequence: CASSLDRAAERLFF. CDR3 nucleotides: TGTGCCAGCAGCTTAGACAGGGCGGCTGAAAGACTGTTTTTT.

There are a few counts of this clone. The chain has TRBV21-1 and TRBJ2-4; TRBD1, the table's D call, lacks a check against the DNA. TRBV21-1 is noted as a pseudogene. The length of the CDR3 is 15 residues. CDR3 protein: CASSKGGHRKNIQYF. The CDR3 bases are TGTGCCAGCAGCAAAGGAGGACACCGCAAAAACATTCAGTACTTC.

The rearrangement uses TRBV19 and TRBJ1-1, with no clear D. Per germline, CDR1 LNHDA and CDR2 SQIVND (reference sequence). This CDR3 contains 13 residues. V dropped 7 bases and J dropped 3 bases, with 12 bases sitting between them. DNA of the CDR3: TGTGCCAGTACGTCTCGGCGGGACACTGAAGCTTTCTTT. This codes for CASTSRRDTEAFF.

J is TRBJ1-2 and V is TRBV5-1; the D gene is possibly TRBD1 (6 bases). The CDR3 is 13 residues long. Germline V gene sequence: CDR1 SGHRS, CDR2 YFSETQ. V was cut by 4 bases and J by 4 bases, with 11 bases left in between. CDR3 nucleotide sequence: TGCGCCAGCAGCATCGGACAGAGCTATGGCTACACCTTC. Translation: CASSIGQSYGYTF.

This rearrangement joins TRBV9 to TRBJ2-7; no definite D call. The CDR3 is 13 residues long. The V end lost 0 bases, the J end lost 5 bases, and 9 bases lay between the germline ends. CDR1 is SGDLS and CDR2 is YYNGEE in the germline V gene. The CDR3 nucleotides read TGTGCCAGCAGCGTAGACCTAGTTGACGAGCAGTACTTC. Translated: CASSVDLVDEQYF.

V and J are TRBV9 and TRBJ2-3; D is perhaps TRBD2 (6 bases). In germline, CDR1 is SGDLS, CDR2 YYNGEE. Between the trimmed V and J ends, which lost 0 bases and 2 bases, there was a span of 10 bases. The CDR3 length is 15 residues. CDR3 coding DNA: TGTGCCAGCAGCGTAGGGGGGACTTACACAGATACGCAGTATTTT. Translated, it gives CASSVGGTYTDTQYF.

The table lists this clone with a few counts. The V gene is TRBV27, the J gene TRBJ2-7, with 7 bases fitting TRBD2. CDR3 length equals 14 residues. Germline V gene lookup returns CDR1 MNHEY and CDR2 SMNVEV (reference sequence). V shed 6 bases and J 5 bases; nucleotides not matched to a gene: 10. The CDR3 coding sequence is TGTGCCAGCAGAAGTTCGGGGGGTGTCCACGAGCAGTACTTC. Encoded protein: CASRSSGGVHEQYF.

This clone was observed a handful of times. This chain joins TRBV28 and TRBJ2-7; the match to TRBD2 covers 8 bases. The CDR3 extends over 15 amino acids. Germline CDR1 and CDR2: MDHEN and SYDVKM. V was clipped by 7 bases and J by 6 bases; unmatched bases: 14. The CDR3 region is CASTNRGLGLSEQYF. In DNA form, the CDR3 reads TGTGCCAGCACCAATCGGGGACTAGGTCTCTCCGAGCAGTACTTC.

In regard to this clone: One junction end disagrees with the germline gene, perhaps due to a read error. The rearrangement joins TRBV29-1 to TRBJ2-5; 9 nucleotides agree with TRBD1. CDR1 SQVTM and CDR2 ANQGSEA come from the germline V gene. The CDR3 covers 14 residues. CDR3 in amino acids: CSVEGQGNLETQYF. The DNA for the CDR3 is TGCAGCGTCGAAGGACAGGGGAATTTGGAGACCCAGTACTTC.

The rearrangement joins TRBV19 to TRBJ2-3, with TRBD2 matching 8 bases. The CDR3 has 15 amino acids. Germline V CDR1 and CDR2: LNHDA, SQIVND (reference sequence). The trim removed 2 bases at V and 0 bases at J, leaving 1 base unmatched. The CDR3 bases are TGTGCCAGTAGTATAAGCGGGGGTAGCACAGATACGCAGTATTTT. As protein: CASSISGGSTDTQYF.

The gene calls are TRBV2 and TRBJ1-3; D is uncertain. CDR1 and CDR2 (germline): SNHLY, FYNNEI. This CDR3 contains 17 residues. Trimming took 2 bases from V and 1 from J, leaving 15 bases between them. In DNA form, the CDR3 reads TGTGCCAGCAGTGAAAGGCAGGTTTTGATATCTGGAAACACCATATATTTT. Translating gives CASSERQVLISGNTIYF. The whole variable domain, filled in from reference TRBV2 and TRBJ1-3, reads EPEVTQTPSHQVTQMGQEVILRCVPISNHLYFYWYRQILGQKVEFLVSFYNNEISEKSEIFDDQFSVERPDGSNFTLKIRSTKLEDSAMYFCASSERQVLISGNTIYFGEGSWLTVV.

J is TRBJ1-4 and V is TRBV7-9, with a weak D call TRBD1 (5 bases). V was trimmed by 1 base and J by 0 bases, leaving 9 bases between them. Germline V gives CDR1 SEHNR, CDR2 FQNEAQ (reference sequence). This CDR3 region has 16 residues. The DNA of the CDR3 is TGTGCCAGCAGCTTAGATGGGGCCGCAACTAATGAAAAACTGTTTTTT. This sequence encodes CASSLDGAATNEKLFF.

The chain recombines TRBV4-1 with TRBJ2-7; no reliable D call. The germline gives CDR1 MGHRA, CDR2 YSYEKL. The CDR3 contains 11 residues. Trimming removed 1 base from V and 6 bases from J, with 4 bases in between. This CDR3 reads CASSQAREQYF. Here the CDR3 DNA reads TGCGCCAGCAGCCAAGCGCGCGAGCAGTACTTC.

The rearrangement links TRBV18 to TRBJ2-5, with TRBD1 identical over 10 bases. The DNA end lines up better with TRBJ2-7; the J call may be wrong. Germline assignment: CDR1 KGHSH and CDR2 LQKENI. The CDR3 totals 16 residues. CDR3 amino acids: CASSPDRGPDSYEQYF. CDR3 sequence (DNA): TGTGCCAGCTCACCCGACAGGGGGCCAGACTCCTACGAGCAGTACTTC.

This clone was recorded once. This chain connects TRBV2 to TRBJ2-2; 7 bases match TRBD1. Germline V gives CDR1 SNHLY, CDR2 FYNNEI. Trimming removed 8 bases from V and 1 base from J; junction bases left unmatched: 4. The CDR3 length is 14 residues. Here the CDR3 DNA reads TGTGCCAGCCGCGACAGGGAGAACACCGGGGAGCTGTTTTTT. Translation: CASRDRENTGELFF.

The chain uses TRBV7-8 and TRBJ1-1; 7 bases match TRBD1. The CDR3 extends over 15 amino acids. Germline loops: CDR1 SGHVS, CDR2 FQNEAQ. Unmatched junction bases numbered 14, after V lost 6 bases and J lost 7 bases. CDR3 sequence reads: CASRNTRGRGSEAFF. The CDR3 region has the DNA TGTGCCAGCAGGAATACCAGGGGGAGAGGCAGTGAAGCTTTCTTT. Full variable domain (rest looked up from reference TRBV7-8 and TRBJ1-1): GAGVSQSPRYKVAKRGQDVALRCDPISGHVSLFWYQQALGQGPEFLTYFQNEAQLDKSGLPSDRFFAERPEGSVSTLKIQRTQQEDSAVYLCASRNTRGRGSEAFFGQGTRLTVV.

In the case of this clone: The junction does not match germline at one end; this may be a read error. Here the CDR3 reads CASSVEQGTEAFF. CDR3 bases: TGTGCTAGCAGCGTAGAACAGGGTACTGAAGCTTTCTTT. The rearrangement uses TRBV7-7 and TRBJ1-1, with D possibly being TRBD1 (6 bases). The length of the CDR3 is 13 residues. Germline lookup yields CDR1 SSHAT and CDR2 FNYEAQ (reference sequence).

CDR3 protein: CASSVGLPSTDTQYF. The DNA of the CDR3 is TGTGCCAGCAGCGTGGGACTGCCCAGCACAGATACGCAGTATTTT. The rearrangement uses TRBV9 and TRBJ2-3, with D perhaps TRBD2 (6 bases). CDR1 and CDR2 (germline): SGDLS, YYNGEE. CDR3 length: 15 amino acids. The germline V and J ends were trimmed by 2 bases and 0 bases, with 10 bases remaining between them.

This rearrangement joins TRBV19 to TRBJ2-2; a weak D match, TRBD2 (6 bases). In germline, CDR1 is LNHDA, CDR2 SQIVND (reference sequence). CDR3 length equals 14 residues. Trimming left V 7 bases short and J 2 bases short, with 11 bases between. CDR3: CASTGTHNTGELFF. CDR3 DNA: TGTGCCAGTACGGGGACTCATAACACCGGGGAGCTGTTTTTT. The complete variable domain, with remaining parts taken from reference TRBV19 and TRBJ2-2, reads DGGITQSPKYLFRKEGQNVTLSCEQNLNHDAMYWYRQDPGQGLRLIYYSQIVNDFQKGDIAEGYSVSREKKESFPLTVTSAQKNPTAFYLCASTGTHNTGELFFGEGSRLTVL.

The chain combines TRBV28 with TRBJ2-7; TRBD2 agrees at 7 bases. V lost 6 bases and J lost 7; bases outside the gene matches: 18. CDR1 and CDR2 (germline): MDHEN, SYDVKM. CDR3 size: 16 residues. The CDR3 region has the DNA TGTGCCAGCAGAGCCCTGGGAGGGGAAGGGGTAGGGGAGCAGTACTTC. This sequence encodes CASRALGGEGVGEQYF. Drawing the rest from reference TRBV28 and TRBJ2-7, the complete variable domain is DVKVTQSSRYLVKRTGEKVFLECVQDMDHENMFWYRQDPGLGLRLIYFSYDVKMKEKGDIPEGYSVSREKKERFSLILESASTNQTSMYLCASRALGGEGVGEQYFGPGTRLTVT.

V usage is TRBV6-1 and J usage is TRBJ2-7, with a possible D match to TRBD1 (5 bases). The CDR3 runs 13 residues. Germline CDR1 is MNHNS and CDR2 is SASEGT. The V gene lost 4 bases and the J gene lost 3 bases, with 10 bases spanning the gap. The CDR3 DNA reads TGTGCCAGCAGTGCTAGGGGCGGCTACGAGCAGTACTTC. It yields the protein CASSARGGYEQYF.

The chain combines TRBV6-1 with TRBJ1-5, with D unclear. V lost 6 bases, J lost 2 bases, and 14 bases lay in between. The CDR3 sequence is 15 residues long. The V gene's germline CDR1 is MNHNS and CDR2 SASEGT. This CDR3 reads CASSPAGWGNQPQHF. CDR3 DNA sequence: TGTGCCAGCAGCCCTGCCGGGTGGGGCAATCAGCCCCAGCATTTT.

This clone was counted a few times. The chain's CDR3 is CASSLSRQGPNTEAFF. The CDR3 nucleotides read TGTGCCAGCAGCTTATCTCGACAGGGTCCGAACACTGAAGCTTTCTTT. This chain uses TRBV7-3 with TRBJ1-1; 7 nucleotides align to TRBD1. V shed 2 bases and J 1 base; nucleotides not matched to a gene: 7. The CDR3 covers 16 residues. The germline V gene has CDR1 SGHTA and CDR2 FQGTGA.

V and J are TRBV6-1 and TRBJ2-7; 14 bases align to TRBD2. CDR3 length equals 15 residues. V lost 6 bases to trimming and J lost 3 bases; unmatched junction nucleotides: 4. Germline CDR1 and CDR2: MNHNS and SASEGT. CDR3 in amino acids: CASRKTSGGGYEQYF. CDR3 nucleotides: TGTGCCAGCAGGAAGACTAGCGGGGGGGGCTACGAGCAGTACTTC.

Notes on this clone: Other DNA sequences from this sample encode an identical CDR3 as well. DNA of the CDR3: TGTGCCAGCAGCCCGGGGACTAGCGGCACAGATACGCAGTATTTT. Amino acid sequence: CASSPGTSGTDTQYF. The V call is TRBV5-6, the J call TRBJ2-3; the match to TRBD2 covers 10 bases. CDR3 length: 15 amino acids. CDR1 is SGHDT, CDR2 YYEEEE, per germline. V lost 4 bases and J lost 1; bases outside the gene matches: 3.

The chain couples TRBV6-6 to TRBJ1-5; a weak D match, TRBD1 (6 bases). V lost 1 base to trimming and J lost 0 bases, with 7 bases between them. The CDR3 spans 15 residues. Germline CDR1 reads MNHNY; CDR2 reads SVGAGI (reference sequence). CDR3: CASSYYRDSNQPQHF. CDR3 nucleotides: TGTGCCAGCAGTTACTACAGGGATAGCAATCAGCCCCAGCATTTT.

This clone has a handful of counts. In nucleotides, the CDR3 is TGTGCCAGCAGCTCCTCCGAGTGGACAGATACGCAGTATTTT. Translating it yields CASSSSEWTDTQYF. The V gene is TRBV7-8, the J gene TRBJ2-3; D gene unclear. The CDR3 length is 14 residues. V lost 4 bases and J lost 3, with 11 bases in between. Germline CDR1 is SGHVS and CDR2 is FQNEAQ.